One sample yielded the 27 T cell receptor beta chains listed below, sequenced in a study of prognosis after radiotherapy for stage I lung cancer. Researchers used two-round multiplex PCR to amplify TCR beta CDR3 starting from genomic DNA. First-round PCR amplification was performed with primers specific to each TRBV and TRBJ gene. TCRdb re-derived calls from the multiplex PCR reads in MiXCR, one entry per CDR3 protein. The table records approximately 8,200 distinct CDR3 sequences, around 62% of them present only once. Sequenced here: PBMCs, sampled before or after stereotactic body radiation therapy (not recorded which). The receptors derive from a donor older than 45 with non-small cell lung cancer.

V and J are TRBV25-1 and TRBJ2-3; no reliable D call. The CDR3 length is 14 residues. The V and J ends lost 4 bases and 4 bases respectively, with 12 bases between them. CDR1 is MGHDK and CDR2 is SYGVNS in the germline V gene. CDR3 in amino acids: CASSGRVSADTQYF. The CDR3 DNA sequence: TGTGCCAGCAGTGGTAGGGTTTCCGCAGATACGCAGTATTTT.

By sample share, this clonotype is medium-sized. The chain links TRBV19 to TRBJ1-2; the D is unclear. The germline gives CDR1 LNHDA, CDR2 SQIVND (reference sequence). V was trimmed by 4 bases and J by 6 bases, leaving 12 bases between them. CDR3 length: 13 amino acids. The CDR3: CASSNGPRNGYTF. DNA of the CDR3: TGTGCCAGTAGTAACGGACCGCGGAATGGCTACACCTTC.

By share, this clonotype counts as medium-sized (0.01 to 0.1%). The chain employs TRBV5-1 and TRBJ1-1; D not certain. The germline V gene encodes CDR1 SGHRS and CDR2 YFSETQ. The CDR3 contains 12 residues. V was clipped by 2 bases and J by 10 bases, with 12 bases between them. This chain's CDR3 is CASSFGEGTAFF. The CDR3 DNA sequence: TGCGCCAGCAGCTTCGGGGAGGGAACAGCTTTCTTT.

This clonotype occurred many times. The V call is TRBV9, the J call TRBJ2-1, with D uncertain. The CDR3 spans 12 residues. Germline V gene lookup returns CDR1 SGDLS and CDR2 YYNGEE. The V end was cut by 0 bases, the J end by 14 bases, with 12 bases between. DNA of the CDR3: TGTGCCAGCAGCGTAGATTCGGGTCGGAAGTTCTTC. Protein product: CASSVDSGRKFF.

V and J are TRBV6-2 or TRBV6-3 and TRBJ2-2, with 8 bases that match TRBD2. With V trimmed by 7 bases and J by 9 bases, 10 bases remained unmatched. Germline-derived CDR1 and CDR2 are MNHEY and SVGEGT. This CDR3 has 14 residues. CDR3 region: CASNPKREYRELFF. CDR3 nucleotides: TGTGCCAGCAATCCTAAGCGGGAGTATAGGGAGCTGTTTTTT.

The chain has TRBV20-1 and TRBJ2-1; tentatively, D is TRBD2 (6 bases). V was clipped by 1 base and J by 4 bases, with 14 bases between them. There are 15 residues in the CDR3. Germline loops: CDR1 DFQATT, CDR2 SNEGSKA (reference sequence). CDR3 DNA: TGCAGTGCTAGAGTGTGGGCGGGGACGTACAATGAGCAGTTCTTC. Protein product: CSARVWAGTYNEQFF.

Concerning this clonotype: An end of the junction does not agree with germline; a read error may underlie this. The chain is built from TRBV6-2 or TRBV6-3 and TRBJ1-2; D unclear. The CDR3 contains 13 residues. Germline loops: CDR1 MNHEY, CDR2 SVGEGT. This CDR3 reads CAISYSVTDGYTF. DNA for the CDR3: TGTGCCATCAGTTACTCGGTGACCGATGGCTACACCTTC.

Worth noting for this clonotype: A far more abundant clone sits one base away, making this likely a read error. V usage is TRBV7-9 and J usage is TRBJ2-1; 7 nucleotides match TRBD2. Per germline, CDR1 SEHNR and CDR2 FQNEAQ (reference sequence). The CDR3 has 15 amino acids. In nucleotides, the CDR3 is TGTGCCAGCAGTTTATTGACTAGCTCAGCCAATGATCAGTTCTTC. Amino acid sequence: CASSLLTSSANDQFF.

This clonotype has only one observation. One end of the junction is discordant with germline, which a read error may explain. The CDR3 loop reads CSIPHRGFSYNEKFF. The DNA for the CDR3 is TGCAGCATACCTCATAGAGGGTTTTCCTACAATGAGAAGTTCTTC. The V call is TRBV29-1, the J call TRBJ2-1; perhaps TRBD2 as D (5 bases). The length of the CDR3 is 15 residues. Germline V CDR1 and CDR2: SQVTM, ANQGSEA.

A note on this clonotype: At one boundary the junction diverges from the germline segment, which might be a read error. The chain combines TRBV20-1 with TRBJ2-1; D could derive from TRBD1 or TRBD2 (5 bases each). The CDR3 runs to 15 residues. CDR1 is DFQATT, CDR2 SNEGSKA, per germline (reference sequence). CDR3 DNA: TGCAGTGCCGAAAAGAGGGGATCCCGCTACAATGGGCAGTTCTTC. Its protein product is CSAEKRGSRYNGQFF.

On this clonotype itself: The CDR3 ends on some other residue instead of the conserved phenylalanine or tryptophan, so this is likely a read error. This chain uses TRBV6-2 or TRBV6-3 with TRBJ2-7; D is tentatively TRBD1 or TRBD2 (5 bases each). V gave up 5 bases and J gave up 2 bases, with 16 bases separating them. The CDR3 contains 15 residues. Germline CDR1 reads MNHEY; CDR2 reads SVGEGT. The CDR3 here is CASSVGAKSPYEQYL. The DNA of the CDR3 is TGTGCCAGCAGTGTCGGGGCTAAAAGCCCCTACGAGCAGTACTTA.

This clonotype appeared a few times. This may be a read error, as it is one base from a much larger clone. The CDR3: CASRESFNEKLFF. The CDR3 nucleotides read TGCGCCAGCAGGGAATCGTTTAATGAAAAACTGTTTTTT. J is TRBJ1-4 and V is TRBV10-2; no clear D. Trimming pared 6 bases from V and 4 bases from J, leaving 9 bases between. This CDR3 spans 13 amino acids. CDR1 WSHSY and CDR2 SAAADI come from the germline V gene.

This clonotype came up many times. This sequence may be a read error, since a much larger clone differs from it by one base. V gene TRBV19 combines with J gene TRBJ2-7; 7 nucleotides agree with TRBD1. Germline CDR1 is LNHDA and CDR2 is SQIVND (reference sequence). V trimming: 11 bases; J trimming: 3 bases; junction bases outside the gene matches: 16. CDR3 length: 15 residues. The CDR3 protein is CACTSSTGTVYEQYF. CDR3 nucleotides: TGTGCCTGTACCTCCTCCACCGGGACAGTCTACGAGCAGTACTTC.

Relative to its sample, this clonotype is medium-sized (0.01 to 0.1%). The chain joins TRBV6-5 to TRBJ1-2; D might be TRBD1 (5 bases). The CDR3 is 11 amino acids. V dropped 11 bases and J dropped 4 bases, with 11 bases sitting between them. Germline CDR1 reads MNHEY; CDR2 reads SVGAGI. CDR3 in amino acids: CAGGPVYGYTF. DNA for the CDR3: TGTGCCGGGGGTCCCGTCTATGGCTACACCTTC.

The chain links TRBV7-2 to TRBJ2-7; D unresolved. Germline CDR1 is SGHTA and CDR2 is FQGNSA. The CDR3 totals 14 residues. V lost 5 bases and J 3 bases, leaving 14 bases between the germline ends. The DNA for the CDR3 is TGTGCCAGCAGCCCCAGCGTCCAGAACTACGAGCAGTACTTC. This codes for CASSPSVQNYEQYF.

The chain links TRBV27 to TRBJ2-3; 9 nucleotides line up with TRBD2. This CDR3 has 16 residues. J lost 0 bases, V lost 9 bases, and 10 bases had no gene match. Germline assignment: CDR1 MNHEY and CDR2 SMNVEV (reference sequence). The CDR3 nucleotides are TGTGCCAGAAGTAGGGCTAGCGGGGTTAGCACAGATACGCAGTATTTT. Protein product: CARSRASGVSTDTQYF.

As regards this clonotype: With a far larger clone one base away, a read error is the likely cause. V usage is TRBV6-5 and J usage is TRBJ1-6, with D tentatively TRBD1 (6 bases). CDR1 and CDR2 from the germline V gene are MNHEY and SVGAGI. V dropped 6 bases and J dropped 4 bases, with 16 bases sitting between them. The CDR3 runs to 16 residues. CDR3 DNA: TGTGCCAGCAGCCCGACCGGGACATGGTATAATTCACCCCTCCACTTT. Translated: CASSPTGTWYNSPLHF.

A note on this clonotype: A single base separates this from a much larger clone, so it may be a read error. The chain has TRBV5-4 and TRBJ2-2; D ambiguous. Germline V gives CDR1 SGHNT, CDR2 YYREEE (reference sequence). The CDR3 contains 14 residues. The V gene lost 6 bases and the J gene lost 6 bases, with 15 bases spanning the gap. DNA for the CDR3: TGTGCCAGCATCGTCGACTTCGGGTCCGGGGAGCTGTTTTTT. Protein product: CASIVDFGSGELFF.

About this clonotype itself: Only one base separates this from a far larger clonotype, so it likely reflects a read error. The chain joins TRBV20-1 to TRBJ2-4, with a weak D call TRBD2 (5 bases). Germline V gene data show CDR1 as DFQATT and CDR2 as SNEGSKA (reference sequence). CDR3 length: 12 residues. The CDR3 is CSASRGPNEQLF. Here the CDR3 DNA reads TGCAGTGCTAGCCGAGGGCCGAATGAGCAGCTCTTC.

Remarks on this clonotype: It is likely a read error: a sequence one base away is far more abundant. J is TRBJ2-7 and V is TRBV10-3, with D perhaps TRBD1 (6 bases). Germline loops: CDR1 ENHRY, CDR2 SYGVKD. Trimming pared 5 bases from V and 2 bases from J, leaving 13 bases between. CDR3 length equals 14 residues. CDR3 bases: TGTGCCATCAGTTTAGGGACAAGAACCTACGAGCAGTACTTC. Translated, it gives CAISLGTRTYEQYF.

By its share, this clonotype is medium-sized (0.01 to 0.1%). This chain joins TRBV25-1 and TRBJ1-2; D is unclear. The CDR3 runs to 13 residues. Germline V gives CDR1 MGHDK, CDR2 SYGVNS. V was trimmed by 4 bases and J by 5 bases, leaving 11 bases between them. CDR3 bases: TGTGCCAGCAGTGCCCTTTCTTCGTATGGCTACACCTTC. It yields the protein CASSALSSYGYTF.

This clonotype is labeled as medium-sized (0.01 to 0.1%). This rearrangement joins TRBV7-2 to TRBJ2-1; 8 nucleotides match TRBD2. Trimming took 3 bases from V and 9 from J; bases not matched to a gene: 4. Germline V lookup: CDR1 SGHTA, CDR2 FQGNSA. CDR3 length equals 13 residues. This CDR3 is CASSFSGITEQFF. The CDR3 DNA is TGTGCCAGCAGCTTTAGCGGGATAACTGAGCAGTTCTTC.

This clonotype has ten or more counts. The chain combines TRBV5-6 with TRBJ2-3, with unresolved D. The CDR3 runs 14 residues. V lost 0 bases and J lost 0, with 5 bases in between. CDR1 and CDR2 from the germline V gene are SGHDT and YYEEEE. The CDR3: CASSLGGSTDTQYF. Here the CDR3 DNA reads TGTGCCAGCAGCTTGGGCGGTAGCACAGATACGCAGTATTTT.

This clonotype qualifies as medium-sized. The chain carries TRBV28 and TRBJ2-7, with 7 bases fitting TRBD1. V shed 4 bases, J shed 5 bases, and the junction held 11 bases outside the gene matches. The CDR3 totals 15 residues. CDR1 MDHEN and CDR2 SYDVKM come from the germline V gene. The CDR3 nucleotides read TGTGCCAGCAGTTCTCGGACAGGAGGCTTGGACGAGCAGTACTTC. Its translation is CASSSRTGGLDEQYF.

Note on this clonotype: With only one base between it and a far larger clone, this is likely a read error. The chain couples TRBV6-5 to TRBJ1-2, with TRBD1 identical over 7 bases. The CDR3 contains 12 residues. The germline CDR1 and CDR2 sequences are MNHEY and SVGAGI. Trimming took 10 bases from V and 9 from J; bases not matched to a gene: 11. CDR3 coding DNA: TGTGCCATCCGACAGGGAGGGGGTTGCTACACCTTC. This codes for CAIRQGGGCYTF.

The genes are TRBV12-3 or TRBV12-4 and TRBJ2-7; D is possibly TRBD2 (5 bases). V lost 1 base to trimming and J lost 7 bases, with 14 bases between them. This CDR3 has 14 amino acids. The CDR3 loop is CASSLGTPSGEQYF. The CDR3 nucleotides are TGTGCCAGCAGTTTAGGGACTCCCTCGGGGGAGCAGTACTTC.

The J gene is TRBJ1-1, the V gene TRBV27; D not resolved. The germline V gene has CDR1 MNHEY and CDR2 SMNVEV (reference sequence). The CDR3 has 16 residues. Trimming took off 3 bases at V and 4 bases at J, with 18 bases between the two ends. CDR3 loop: CASSFVGRWVATEAFF. CDR3 coding DNA: TGTGCCAGCAGTTTCGTGGGTCGGTGGGTGGCCACTGAAGCTTTCTTT.